One sample yielded the 15 T cell receptor beta chains listed below, sequenced in a study of T cell repertoires in cytomegalovirus infection. These receptors lack a known antigen. One entry per CDR3 protein, called by TCRdb with MiXCR from the reads. The data contain hundreds of thousands of distinct CDR3 sequences, roughly 30% of them singletons. The sequenced sample was cultured CD8+ T cells from PBMCs, obtained from culture after CMV antigen stimulation. All receptors derive from a human donor in good health (CMV status not recorded). Some clones in this sample may be carry-over from other donors' samples.

Remarks on this clonotype: Possible read error: a much larger clone is one base away. The gene calls are TRBV6-1 and TRBJ2-7; D not resolved. This CDR3 region has 15 residues. Germline loops: CDR1 MNHNS, CDR2 SASEGT. Trimming left V 1 base short and J 2 bases short, with 12 bases between. In nucleotides, the CDR3 is TGTGCCAGCAGTGAAGGGCAGGCGTCACCCTACGAGCAGTACTTC. It encodes CASSEGQASPYEQYF.

This clonotype was picked up a small number of times. In nucleotides, the CDR3 is TGTGCCATCAGGACCGGGACAGGGGGGCGAGAGACCCAGTACTTC. It encodes CAIRTGTGGRETQYF. The chain joins TRBV10-3 to TRBJ2-5; TRBD1 matches at 11 bases. The trim removed 6 bases at V and 4 bases at J, leaving 7 bases unmatched. Germline CDR1 is ENHRY and CDR2 is SYGVKD. This CDR3 region has 15 residues.

The chain carries TRBV25-1 and TRBJ1-1, with D hard to call. Trimming cost V 0 bases and J 1 base, with 9 bases left between them. CDR1 is MGHDK, CDR2 SYGVNS, per germline. The CDR3 sequence is 15 residues long. The CDR3: CASSEYKGANTEAFF. The CDR3 nucleotides read TGTGCCAGCAGTGAATATAAGGGTGCGAACACTGAAGCTTTCTTT.

This clonotype was counted a few times. The V gene is TRBV7-6, the J gene TRBJ2-2; 7 bases agree with TRBD1. J gave up 4 bases and V 6 bases, and 5 bases lay outside the gene matches. The length of the CDR3 is 14 residues. The germline CDR1 and CDR2 sequences are SGHVS and FNYEAQ. The CDR3 DNA follows: TGTGCCAGCAGAGGGGGCAGGGGCACCGGGGAGCTGTTTTTT. Translation: CASRGGRGTGELFF.

This chain connects TRBV12-3 or TRBV12-4 to TRBJ1-4; D gene unclear. The CDR3 is made up of 13 amino acids. Trimming removed 7 bases from V and 8 bases from J, with 14 bases in between. CDR3 sequence: CASTHDTREKLFF. CDR3 DNA: TGTGCCAGCACCCATGACACGAGGGAAAAACTGTTTTTT.

This clonotype was recorded a few times. V and J are TRBV6-5 and TRBJ2-2, with D possibly being TRBD1 (5 bases). The CDR3 loop spans 15 amino acids. Trimming removed 2 bases from V and 1 base from J, with 8 bases in between. Germline V CDR1 and CDR2: MNHEY, SVGAGI. DNA for the CDR3: TGTGCCAGCAGTTACGGGGCTCTGAACACCGGGGAGCTGTTTTTT. It is translated as CASSYGALNTGELFF.

This clonotype was seen more than once but under ten times. J is TRBJ2-1 and V is TRBV5-1; D is ambiguous. In germline, CDR1 is SGHRS, CDR2 YFSETQ. The CDR3 is 15 residues long. The germline V and J ends were trimmed by 0 bases and 5 bases, with 12 bases remaining between them. CDR3 sequence reads: CASSLAVAFNNEQFF. The CDR3 region has the DNA TGCGCCAGCAGCTTGGCCGTCGCATTTAACAATGAGCAGTTCTTC.

The sample holds a few counts of this clonotype. The V gene is TRBV12-5, the J gene TRBJ1-1, with D tentatively TRBD1 (5 bases). The length of the CDR3 is 13 residues. V was pared by 6 bases and J by 4 bases, with 12 bases between. Per germline, CDR1 LGHNT and CDR2 FRNRAP. The CDR3 loop reads CASGSGTFTEAFF. CDR3 nucleotide sequence: TGTGCTAGTGGCTCCGGGACCTTCACTGAAGCTTTCTTT.

The V gene is TRBV12-3 or TRBV12-4, the J gene TRBJ2-5; TRBD1 matches at 8 bases. CDR3 length: 13 amino acids. With 6 bases clipped from V and 5 bases from J, the junction kept 5 bases outside the gene matches. The CDR3 sequence: CASSKDRGETQYF. In DNA form, the CDR3 reads TGTGCCAGCAGCAAAGACAGGGGTGAGACCCAGTACTTC.

The V call is TRBV6-5, the J call TRBJ1-6; D not certain. Germline V lookup: CDR1 MNHEY, CDR2 SVGAGI. Deletions cut 5 bases from V and 8 bases from J, with 19 bases between. This CDR3 has 16 residues. For the CDR3, the DNA is TGTGCCAGCAGTCCGGGGATCCCATTCTCCGATTCACCCCTCCACTTT. This codes for CASSPGIPFSDSPLHF.

This clonotype was observed a few times. The V gene is TRBV2, the J gene TRBJ2-1, with 8 bases identical to TRBD2. Germline values: CDR1 SNHLY, CDR2 FYNNEI. Trimming at V came to 11 bases and at J to 7 bases, leaving 7 bases not matched to a gene. The CDR3 contains 12 residues. Written as DNA, the CDR3 is TGTGCCGGGGGACTAGAGGAGAATGAGCAGTTCTTC. It is translated as CAGGLEENEQFF.

The rearrangement joins TRBV7-9 to TRBJ2-3; D is unclear. V lost 3 bases to trimming and J lost 7 bases, with 8 bases between them. The V gene's germline CDR1 is SEHNR and CDR2 FQNEAQ (reference sequence). The CDR3 sequence is 12 residues long. CDR3 sequence reads: CASSLGGYTQYF. CDR3 bases: TGTGCCAGCAGCTTGGGTGGCTATACGCAGTATTTT.

This clonotype showed up many times. The chain links TRBV7-8 to TRBJ2-7, with 7 bases lining up with TRBD1. Trimming at V came to 5 bases and at J to 5 bases, leaving 12 bases not matched to a gene. The CDR3 runs 15 residues. Germline CDR1 is SGHVS and CDR2 is FQNEAQ. CDR3 sequence (DNA): TGTGCCAGCAGCATCGGGATCAACCAGGGGGACGAGCAGTACTTC. Encoded protein: CASSIGINQGDEQYF.

This clonotype came up many times. This chain links TRBV12-3 or TRBV12-4 with TRBJ2-2; 12 bases fit TRBD2. V trimming: 2 bases; J trimming: 0 bases; junction bases outside the gene matches: 4. This CDR3 contains 18 residues. The CDR3 protein is CASSLSSGGVPNTGELFF. The CDR3 bases are TGTGCCAGCAGTTTATCTAGCGGGGGGGTCCCGAACACCGGGGAGCTGTTTTTT.

This rearrangement joins TRBV28 to TRBJ2-7; D possibly uses TRBD1 or TRBD2 (5 bases each). The CDR3 covers 13 residues. Trimming cost V 5 bases and J 3 bases, with 11 bases left between them. The germline V gene encodes CDR1 MDHEN and CDR2 SYDVKM. The CDR3, as DNA: TGTGCCAGCAGTACCCCAGGGAGCTACGAGCAGTACGTC. Protein product: CASSTPGSYEQYV.